This TCR beta chain originates from a study of human T cells and chemical hapten exposure. At least ten counts were recorded for this clonotype. TCRdb passed the RACE reads through MiXCR, listing each CDR3 protein once. The table records tens of thousands of distinct CDR3 sequences, around 12% of them present only once. The time point is: pre-sensitization, week 0. Treatment meaning: therapeutic diphenylcyclopropenone sensitization with weekly scalp DPC. Unfractionated whole blood yielded total RNA. The clonotype was recovered from a woman aged 40 to 55 with alopecia areata. Some clones in this sample may be carry-over from other donors' samples. Material: whole blood, obtained in connection with sensitization to the hapten diphenylcyclopropenone (DPC).

CDR3 nucleotide sequence: TGTGCCAGCAGCCAAAGGCCGGGAGGGGGCAATGAGCAGTTCTTC. Amino acid sequence: CASSQRPGGGNEQFF. The rearrangement joins TRBV3-1 to TRBJ2-1, with TRBD2 matching over 8 bases. V lost 2 bases, J lost 6 bases, and 6 bases stayed unmatched. Germline assignment: CDR1 LGHDT and CDR2 YNNKEL (reference sequence). This CDR3 has 15 residues.